This T cell receptor beta chain was captured by sequencing in a study of chemoradiotherapy in HPV16-positive cancers. General study findings and limits: For HPV16-positive patients, expanding HPV-responsive T cells associated with longer recurrence-free survival.

The germline V and J ends were trimmed by 2 bases and 6 bases, with 14 bases remaining between them. The length of the CDR3 is 15 residues. Germline V gene lookup returns CDR1 MGHDK and CDR2 SYGVNS. Repertoires were generated with immunoSEQ multiplex PCR, while TCRdb's copy carries only in-frame clones and drops some. This table holds fewer than 40,000 clones, approximately 92% found once. Repeated repertoire sampling spanned the course of chemoradiotherapy. Worth noting for this clone: Antigen unknown.

The genes are TRBV25-1 and TRBJ2-4, with D unresolved. This sample comprised blood, obtained from a patient who underwent chemoradiotherapy. The sequence was obtained from a human donor with HPV-associated anogenital cancer. As DNA, the CDR3 is TGTGCCAGCAGTGAAACCTCCGTCATTGGAAACATTCAGTACTTC. Protein sequence: CASSETSVIGNIQYF.